These T cell receptor beta chains were read from a single sample in a study of blood T cell repertoires in COVID-19. Generated by immunoSEQ multiplex PCR, the TCRdb table keeps only in-frame clones and is missing some. The sample includes tens of thousands of clones, about 83% of them seen just once. Material: peripheral blood. These receptors all come from a woman aged 80 or over with acute or convalescent COVID-19. CDR3s include the opening cysteine and the closing phenylalanine or tryptophan. A D gene is named only where the DNA matches it firmly. Size is omitted from some rows. Given values are once, few, many or a class for expanded clones.

TRBJ1-5 . . TRBV27 CASSLSYSGIDNQPQHF TGTGCCAGCAGTTTAAGCTACTCAGGGATCGACAATCAGCCCCAGCATTTT
TRBJ2-1 . TRBD2 TRBV7-6 CASSSTSGLEQFF TGTGCCAGCAGCTCAACTAGCGGGCTAGAGCAGTTCTTC
TRBJ1-1 . TRBD1 TRBV10-3 CAISESRTAGGGNTEAFF TGTGCCATCAGTGAGTCGAGGACCGCAGGGGGAGGGAACACTGAAGCTTTCTTT
TRBJ1-3 . . TRBV15 CATSTRQSSGNTIYF TGTGCCACCAGCACTAGACAGAGCTCTGGAAACACCATATATTTT
TRBJ1-4 . . TRBV5-1 CASSLRQAAGSEKLFF TGCGCCAGCAGCCTCAGACAGGCCGCTGGAAGTGAAAAACTGTTTTTT
TRBJ1-2 once . TRBV11-2 CASSLGQPVYGYTF TGTGCCAGCAGCTTAGGGCAACCTGTCTATGGCTACACCTTC
TRBJ2-7 . TRBD1 TRBV6-5 CASKTGTGSYEQYF TGTGCCAGCAAGACCGGGACAGGGTCATACGAGCAGTACTTC
TRBJ2-7 . TRBD1 TRBV29-1 CSVEDHNRGYEQYF TGCAGCGTTGAAGATCACAACAGGGGTTACGAGCAGTACTTC
TRBJ1-2 . TRBD1 TRBV27 CAIQDRGLEGYTF TGTGCCATTCAGGACAGGGGGCTAGAAGGCTACACCTTC
TRBJ2-7 . TRBD2 TRBV6-5 CASSNAAGRYEQYF TGTGCCAGCTCGAATGCAGCGGGACGTTACGAGCAGTACTTC
TRBJ2-5 once TRBD2 TRBV5-1 CASSRTSGGYQETQYF TGCGCCAGCAGCCGGACTAGCGGGGGCTACCAAGAGACCCAGTACTTC
TRBJ2-1 . TRBD2 TRBV27 CASSLLLAGEESSEQFF TGTGCCAGCAGTTTGTTACTAGCGGGAGAGGAGAGTAGTGAGCAGTTCTTC
TRBJ2-1 . . TRBV28 CASSFWGGSYNEQFF TGTGCCAGCAGTTTTTGGGGCGGCTCCTACAATGAGCAGTTCTTC
TRBJ2-1 . . TRBV28 CASTTADNEQFF TGTGCCAGCACCACTGCGGACAATGAGCAGTTCTTC
TRBJ2-7 . . TRBV2 CASFIGRGSYEQYF TGTGCCAGCTTCATCGGGAGAGGGTCCTACGAGCAGTACTTC
TRBJ1-4 . TRBD1 TRBV4-3 CASSQFPGQGFVELFF TGCGCCAGCAGCCAGTTCCCGGGACAGGGGTTTGTCGAACTGTTTTTT
TRBJ1-6 . . TRBV6-5 CASSPGVMVSPLHF TGTGCCAGCAGTCCAGGGGTCATGGTGTCACCCCTCCACTTT
TRBJ2-1 . TRBD2 TRBV7-2 CASSGLAGGREQFF TGTGCCAGCAGCGGACTAGCGGGAGGCAGGGAGCAGTTCTTC
TRBJ2-7 . . TRBV12-5 CASGLVTPGRRGKQYF TGTGCTAGTGGTTTGGTAACACCGGGACGTCGGGGGAAGCAGTACTTC
TRBJ2-7 . . TRBV25-1 CASQKFYEQYF TGTGCCAGCCAAAAATTCTACGAGCAGTACTTC
TRBJ2-1 . TRBD2 TRBV7-7 CASSPGPGLAGGRPGEQFF TGTGCCAGCAGTCCGGGCCCGGGACTAGCGGGGGGGCGTCCGGGTGAGCAGTTCTTC
TRBJ1-3 few TRBD1 TRBV29-1 CSVVTGGSGNTIYF TGCAGCGTTGTTACAGGGGGCTCTGGAAACACCATATATTTT
TRBJ2-1 . TRBD2 TRBV5-6 CASSLAGTSGRYEQFF TGTGCCAGCAGCTTAGCCGGGACTAGCGGGAGATATGAGCAGTTCTTC
TRBJ2-2 . . TRBV4-3 CASSQVASVGELFF TGCGCCAGCAGCCAAGTGGCTAGCGTTGGGGAGCTGTTTTTT
TRBJ1-5 . . TRBV6-5 CASSLNRDRQPQHF TGTGCCAGCAGCTTAAACAGGGATAGACAGCCCCAGCATTTT
TRBJ2-7 . TRBD1 TRBV5-1 CASSETGAYEQYF TGCGCCAGCAGCGAGACAGGGGCCTACGAGCAGTACTTC
TRBJ1-5 . TRBD1 TRBV19 CASNVQGSTYSNQPQHF TGTGCCAGTAACGTACAGGGGTCAACTTATAGCAATCAGCCCCAGCATTTT
TRBJ2-2 once TRBD1 TRBV2 CASSETGEGELFF TGTGCCAGCAGTGAAACAGGGGAGGGGGAGCTGTTTTTT
TRBJ2-7 . . TRBV3-1/TRBV3-2 CASSQGSFRRVAGEQYF TGTGCCAGCAGCCAAGGGAGTTTCCGGAGGGTAGCTGGCGAGCAGTACTTC
TRBJ1-2 . . TRBV3-1/TRBV3-2 CASSHGGYNGYTF TGTGCCAGCAGCCACGGGGGATATAATGGCTACACCTTC
TRBJ2-3 . TRBD2 TRBV5-4 CASGTSGGTTDTQYF TGTGCCAGCGGGACTAGCGGGGGGACCACAGATACGCAGTATTTT
TRBJ2-7 . TRBD1 TRBV5-1 CASSLVGTGQVEQYF TGCGCCAGCAGCTTGGTGGGGACAGGGCAGGTCGAGCAGTACTTC
TRBJ1-1 . TRBD1 TRBV27 CASSKIGTGKNTEAFF TGTGCCAGCAGCAAAATAGGGACAGGGAAGAACACTGAAGCTTTCTTT
TRBJ2-5 . . TRBV24-1 CATSDSTHRGKEETQYF TGTGCCACCAGTGATTCTACCCATCGGGGAAAGGAAGAGACCCAGTACTTC
TRBJ1-5 . . TRBV28 CASRNNREPQHF TGTGCCAGCAGAAACAACCGGGAGCCCCAGCATTTT
TRBJ1-5 . . TRBV28 CASWEGAAVLNQPQHF TGTGCCAGTTGGGAAGGGGCTGCCGTACTAAATCAGCCCCAGCATTTT
TRBJ1-1 . . TRBV5-1 CASSTSDRGYTEAFF TGCGCCAGCAGCACTTCGGACAGAGGGTACACTGAAGCTTTCTTT
TRBJ2-5 . . TRBV27 CASSWRRGQETQYF TGTGCCAGCAGTTGGAGAAGGGGACAAGAGACCCAGTACTTC
TRBJ1-2 once TRBD1 TRBV6-5 CASSYSRQGWKGYTF TGTGCCAGCAGTTACTCGAGACAGGGCTGGAAGGGCTACACCTTC
TRBJ2-3 . . TRBV23-1 CASSQGSGGRVFDTQYF TGCGCCAGCAGTCAAGGTTCAGGAGGGCGTGTGTTCGATACGCAGTATTTT
TRBJ1-2 once TRBD1 TRBV6-5 CASSYSGQRFYGYTF TGTGCCAGCAGTTACTCGGGACAGAGGTTCTATGGCTACACCTTC
TRBJ1-4 . . TRBV5-1 CASSPDGLNEKLFF TGCGCCAGCAGCCCCGACGGACTTAATGAAAAACTGTTTTTT
TRBJ1-3 . . TRBV9 CASSVAFPDGASGNTIYF TGTGCCAGCAGCGTAGCCTTCCCCGACGGAGCCTCTGGAAACACCATATATTTT
TRBJ2-1 . . TRBV15 CATSKGDDTYNEQFF TGTGCCACCAGCAAGGGAGACGACACCTACAATGAGCAGTTCTTC
TRBJ1-2 . . TRBV2 CASSRRGDYGYTF TGTGCCAGCAGTCGACGGGGGGACTATGGCTACACCTTC
TRBJ2-3 once . TRBV6-5 CASSYLGAQYF TGTGCCAGCAGTTACTTAGGGGCGCAGTATTTT
TRBJ2-1 . . TRBV9 CASSLRGSADNEQFF TGTGCCAGCAGCCTACGGGGGAGCGCCGACAATGAGCAGTTCTTC
TRBJ1-6 . . TRBV2 CASSDRDTLGSPLHF TGTGCCAGCAGTGACAGGGACACCTTGGGTTCACCCCTCCACTTT
TRBJ2-7 . . TRBV15 CATSRQSGGSYEQYF TGTGCCACCAGCAGACAATCCGGGGGATCCTACGAGCAGTACTTC
TRBJ2-7 . TRBD1 TRBV29-1 CSVARRDRSSYEQYF TGCAGCGTTGCCCGCCGGGACAGGAGCTCCTACGAGCAGTACTTC
TRBJ2-5 . . TRBV6-2/TRBV6-3 CASSYTSQETQYF TGTGCCAGCAGTTATACTAGTCAAGAGACCCAGTACTTC
TRBJ2-2 . . TRBV7-3 CASSLAQGELFF TGTGCCAGCAGCCTTGCTCAGGGGGAGCTGTTTTTT